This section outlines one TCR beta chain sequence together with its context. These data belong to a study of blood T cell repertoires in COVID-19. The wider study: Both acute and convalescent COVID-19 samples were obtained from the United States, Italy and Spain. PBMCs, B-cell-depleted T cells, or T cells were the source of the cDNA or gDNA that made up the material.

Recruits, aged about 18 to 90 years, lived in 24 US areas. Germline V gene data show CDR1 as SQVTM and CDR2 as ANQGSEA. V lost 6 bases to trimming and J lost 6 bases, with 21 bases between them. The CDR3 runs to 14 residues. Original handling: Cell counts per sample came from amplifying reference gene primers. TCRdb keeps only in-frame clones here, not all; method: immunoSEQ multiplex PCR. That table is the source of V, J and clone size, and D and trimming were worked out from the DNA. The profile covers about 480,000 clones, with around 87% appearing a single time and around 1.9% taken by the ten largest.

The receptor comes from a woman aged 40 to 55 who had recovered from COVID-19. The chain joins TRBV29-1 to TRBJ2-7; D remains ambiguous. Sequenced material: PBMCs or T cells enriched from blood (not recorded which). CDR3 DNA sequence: TGCAGCGTAAAAAGGCAGGAACGAGCATCCGAGCAGTACTTC. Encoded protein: CSVKRQERASEQYF.